The 14 T cell receptor beta chains listed next were all sequenced from one sample in a study of blood T cell repertoires in COVID-19. Produced via immunoSEQ multiplex PCR; TCRdb's table is partial and in-frame only. Of approximately 270,000 clones in the sample, under 85% were seen once. Input material: peripheral blood. Source of these receptors: a human donor with COVID-19, enrolled during active disease. The donor label of this sample is uncertain.

This clone was observed once. The chain carries TRBV7-9 and TRBJ2-7, with 9 bases fitting TRBD2. This CDR3 region has 15 residues. From germline, CDR1 is SEHNR and CDR2 FQNEAQ (reference sequence). Germline trimming cut 5 bases from V and 2 bases from J; bases unmatched to any gene: 7. The CDR3 loop is CASSPGTSNTYEQYF. The CDR3 DNA reads TGTGCCAGCAGCCCCGGGACTAGCAATACCTACGAGCAGTACTTC.

V gene TRBV28 combines with J gene TRBJ1-2; a possible D gene is TRBD1 (5 bases). Germline-derived CDR1 and CDR2 are MDHEN and SYDVKM. Trimming shortened V by 6 bases and J by 4 bases, and 15 bases separated the two germline ends. The CDR3 has 14 residues. The CDR3 coding sequence is TGTGCCAGCAGATTGAGCCAGGGCGGCTATGGCTACACCTTC. Protein: CASRLSQGGYGYTF.

This CDR3 is CASSVGAENTEAFF. CDR3 DNA sequence: TGTGCCAGCAGCGTAGGTGCAGAGAACACTGAAGCTTTCTTT. The chain links TRBV9 to TRBJ1-1, with no clear D. The CDR3 covers 14 residues. V was cut by 0 bases and J by 1 base, with 7 bases left in between. Looked up from germline, CDR1 is SGDLS and CDR2 is YYNGEE.

The V call is TRBV15, the J call TRBJ2-7, with a possible D match to TRBD1 (6 bases). Germline V CDR1 and CDR2: LNHNV, YYDKDF (reference sequence). The CDR3 runs to 16 residues. Between the trimmed V and J ends, which lost 5 bases and 3 bases, there was a span of 20 bases. This chain's CDR3 is CATSPLPTGLVYEQYF. CDR3 nucleotide sequence: TGTGCCACCAGCCCCCTGCCGACAGGCCTGGTCTACGAGCAGTACTTC.

The V and J genes are TRBV7-8 and TRBJ1-1; TRBD1 might be the D (6 bases). The germline CDR1 and CDR2 sequences are SGHVS and FQNEAQ. This CDR3 contains 17 residues. V was pared by 5 bases and J by 0 bases, with 19 bases between. CDR3 sequence: CASSLWTASFMNTEAFF. CDR3 bases: TGTGCCAGCAGCCTCTGGACAGCATCCTTCATGAACACTGAAGCTTTCTTT. The full variable domain, with the rest looked up from reference TRBV7-8 and TRBJ1-1, is GAGVSQSPRYKVAKRGQDVALRCDPISGHVSLFWYQQALGQGPEFLTYFQNEAQLDKSGLPSDRFFAERPEGSVSTLKIQRTQQEDSAVYLCASSLWTASFMNTEAFFGQGTRLTVV.

In its sample, this clone was seen a few times. This chain joins TRBV7-9 and TRBJ1-1, with 7 positions matching TRBD1. This CDR3 has 15 amino acids. J lost 4 bases, V lost 1 base, and 6 bases had no gene match. The germline CDR1 and CDR2 sequences are SEHNR and FQNEAQ (reference sequence). This chain's CDR3 is CASSLGSQGPTEAFF. CDR3 DNA: TGTGCCAGCAGCTTAGGTTCACAGGGGCCCACTGAAGCTTTCTTT.

DNA for the CDR3: TGTGCCAGCAGCTTAAAATCTCGAGGCAGGGTAGGAGTGGATACGCAGTATTTT. The encoded protein is CASSLKSRGRVGVDTQYF. J is TRBJ2-3 and V is TRBV7-2; D might be TRBD1 (5 bases). CDR3 length: 18 residues. V shed 2 bases and J shed 6 bases, with 24 bases lying between them. In germline, CDR1 is SGHTA, CDR2 FQGNSA.

The table lists this clone with a few counts. The chain carries TRBV3-1 (or the pseudogene TRBV3-2) and TRBJ1-5; D may be TRBD1 (6 bases). The CDR3 totals 14 residues. Per the germline V gene, CDR1 is LGHDT and CDR2 is YNNKEL (reference sequence). Trimming pared 2 bases from V and 4 bases from J, leaving 9 bases between. The CDR3 bases are TGTGCCAGCAGCCAACAGGGGTTGAATCAGCCCCAGCATTTT. Translated, it gives CASSQQGLNQPQHF.

V and J are TRBV28 and TRBJ1-4; perhaps TRBD1 as D (6 bases). CDR3 length equals 14 residues. Germline loops: CDR1 MDHEN, CDR2 SYDVKM. Trimming shortened V by 6 bases and J by 8 bases, and 16 bases separated the two germline ends. CDR3 loop: CASRGGGLEEKLFF. The CDR3, as DNA: TGTGCCAGCAGAGGGGGGGGTTTAGAGGAAAAACTGTTTTTT.

The V call is TRBV5-1, the J call TRBJ2-7; maybe TRBD1 (5 bases). Trimming took 5 bases from V and 3 from J, leaving 15 bases between them. This CDR3 region has 14 residues. CDR1 and CDR2 from the germline V gene are SGHRS and YFSETQ. CDR3 residues: CASRGQGYIYEQYF. The CDR3, as DNA: TGCGCCAGCAGAGGGCAGGGATATATCTACGAGCAGTACTTC.

V and J are TRBV6-6 and TRBJ1-6; possible D gene TRBD1, 5 bases. Per the germline V gene, CDR1 is MNHNY and CDR2 is SVGAGI (reference sequence). This CDR3 is built from 17 residues. V shed 5 bases and J shed 7 bases, with 21 bases lying between them. CDR3 nucleotides: TGTGCCAGCAGTCCGACAGAAGGACGACCCGGGAATTCACCCCTCCACTTT. It codes for CASSPTEGRPGNSPLHF.

As to this clone: One junction end disagrees with the germline gene, perhaps due to a read error. The chain combines TRBV7-7 with TRBJ2-1, with 14 bases that match TRBD2. There are 15 residues in the CDR3. The germline V gene has CDR1 SSHAT and CDR2 FNYEAQ (reference sequence). CDR3 bases: TGTGCTAGCAGCAAGGGACTAGCGGGAGACAATGAGCAGTTCTTC. Translated: CASSKGLAGDNEQFF.

V gene TRBV3-1 (or the pseudogene TRBV3-2) combines with J gene TRBJ2-7, with 10 bases that match TRBD2. In germline, CDR1 is LGHDT, CDR2 YNNKEL (reference sequence). The CDR3 has 16 residues. V shed 0 bases, J shed 3 bases, and the junction held 5 bases outside the gene matches. The CDR3 region is CASSQDLASGSYEQYF. DNA of the CDR3: TGTGCCAGCAGCCAAGATCTGGCTAGCGGGAGCTACGAGCAGTACTTC.

The chain combines TRBV19 with TRBJ2-2, with a tentative D call TRBD2 (5 bases). This CDR3 comprises 14 residues. Germline CDR1 reads LNHDA; CDR2 reads SQIVND (reference sequence). V was shortened by 8 bases and J by 2 bases, with 12 bases between the two germline ends. CDR3 region: CASGIGVNTGELFF. The CDR3, as DNA: TGTGCCAGTGGGATCGGGGTAAACACCGGGGAGCTGTTTTTT.